This record looks at one TCR beta chain sequence and its context. The target antigen is unknown. This CDR3 has 14 residues. V trimming: 2 bases; J trimming: 4 bases; junction bases outside the gene matches: 4. Germline CDR1 reads MDHEN; CDR2 reads SYDVKM. This entry is derived from a study of cytomegalovirus exposure and HLA in healthy donors. Points from the study as a whole: Whilst most TCR sequences proved rare, a subset of public TCRs occurred across many donors.

Likely unrecorded immune exposures existed in these nominally healthy donors. The PCR ran on 60 Vbeta and 13 Jbeta primers. Sequencing used immunoSEQ multiplex PCR; TCRdb keeps in-frame clones, though not all of them. The sample lists roughly 100,000 clones; around three quarters were seen once. The chain employs TRBV28 and TRBJ2-7; 8 positions agree with TRBD2. The sequenced material came from PBMCs. The receptor's source is a woman younger than 35 in good health and CMV-seropositive. CDR3: CASSLAGGLYEQYF. Here the CDR3 DNA reads TGTGCCAGCAGTTTAGCGGGGGGTCTTTACGAGCAGTACTTC.